This T cell receptor (beta chain) was documented in a study of early stage breast cancer tumors. Study as a whole: ER+/PR+/HER2- status applied to twelve of 16 invasive breast tumors. Average read coverage per sample was around 10-fold.

Blood replicates held 0.5 ug DNA, tumor or normal breast about 1.5 ug, two each. This table comes from immunoSEQ multiplex PCR, and its TCRdb copy is limited to in-frame clones, with some not included. Of approximately 4,800 clones in the sample, about 63% were seen once. The CDR3 has 15 residues. Germline CDR1 and CDR2: SNHLY and FYNNEI. Trimming took 8 bases from V and 0 from J, leaving 14 bases between them. This TCR came from a person aged 45-65 years with breast cancer. Sequencing was performed on breast tumor tissue. J is TRBJ2-1 and V is TRBV2; D ambiguous. The CDR3 coding sequence is TGTGCCAGCCTACAAGGGATTAGCTCCTACAATGAGCAGTTCTTC. Residues: CASLQGISSYNEQFF.